Listed here is a single T cell receptor (beta chain). Between the trimmed V and J ends, which lost 0 bases and 2 bases, there was a span of 8 bases. Germline V gene lookup returns CDR1 MNHNS and CDR2 SASEGT. The CDR3 is 14 residues long. The data were obtained in a study of shared clonotypes between healthy human individuals. Sequencing used immunoSEQ multiplex PCR; TCRdb keeps in-frame clones, though not all of them. The table has over 2 million clones, roughly 96% seen once. The receptor comes from a man aged 18 to 29 in good health. The V call is TRBV6-1, the J call TRBJ2-7; D call uncertain. The sequenced sample was naive CD4+ T cells sorted from blood. Documented subset: CD45RA+ positively selected. CDR3 DNA sequence: TGTGCCAGCAGTGAAGCGCCAGGACCCTACGAGCAGTACTTC. Amino acids: CASSEAPGPYEQYF.